This TCR beta chain was profiled in a study of identical twins (TCRdb year 2016). General notes on the study: To test whether fetal clonotypes persist, this study deep-sequenced TCR alpha and beta repertoires from monozygotic twins, from unrelated adults of various ages, and from cord blood. To rule out contamination, the twin experiments were replicated at different times with different library preparation protocols. General study outcomes and caveats: Compared with coincidental sharing between unrelated individuals, an excess of low generation-probability sequences was observed among out-of-frame TCR alpha sequences shared between twins. Because the same donors could not be followed over many years, the conclusions relied on cross-sectional statistical analysis. In monozygotic twins, recombination models systematically underestimated out-of-frame TCR alpha sharing, but the models matched the sharing seen between unrelated individuals. A weaker excess of twin sharing was found in beta out-of-frame sequences because the signal-to-noise ratio was lowered by fewer shared sequences. Invariant T cells such as MAIT and iNKT could partly confound zero-insertion analyses, though diverse VJ usage argued against this for most clonotypes. Abundant cord blood beta clonotypes had fewer insertions, young adult naive repertoires showed a similar but weaker trend, and memory repertoires showed no such trend.

A word on this clonotype: It lacks a known antigen. One base away there is no much larger clone; base qualities are not given.

Every donor in the study was a healthy Caucasian. Three pairs of female monozygotic twins, all aged 18 to 29 years, were included in the twin cohort. Peripheral blood mononuclear cells were the source from which RNA for the TCR libraries was isolated. The germline ends are 13 bases apart after V is trimmed by 2 bases and J by 7 bases. The CDR3 contains 14 residues, cysteine and phenylalanine counted. Solely the CDR3 DNA is kept, with 42 bases framed from the first base. The protocol used for the library was 5' RACE. Sequenced on an Illumina HiSeq 2000. Template switching added a universal primer binding site, and the final cDNA carried a unique molecular identifier that allowed TCR cDNA molecules to be counted accurately. Specific primers in the conserved constant-segment region were used to synthesize first-strand cDNA for TCR alpha and beta chains. To control for contamination, every cDNA library carried two barcodes: a SMART-Mk sample barcode plus Illumina barcodes. Two successive PCR steps introduced TruSeq adapter sequences along with Illumina sample barcodes. The Illumina HiSeq platform was used with custom primers to sequence TCR alpha and beta cDNA libraries. Turning to the authors' computational methods: MiGEC processed the raw reads to extract unique molecular identifiers, while MiXCR was used to determine the CDR3 positions. For each individual, recombination models were inferred using an EM algorithm with the repgenHMM and IGoR tools. Shared clonotype analysis was performed with the tcR package in R, normalizing sharing by the product of cloneset sizes. To study raw recombination without the effects of thymic and clonal selection, out-of-frame nonproductive sequences were analyzed. TCRdb reanalyzed the raw reads on its own, using fastp at Q25 for trimming and MiXCR for clone calling, and kept in-frame beta chains. Each CDR3 protein gets just one entry, which takes the most common genes and DNA from the rows behind it. None of the V and J calls come from the authors' own analysis; TCRdb made them. The sample has around 690,000 distinct CDR3 sequences on record, around 21% of them singletons. The ten largest clonotypes hold 4% to 4.5% of the sample.

These data also featured in a second study, about T cells expressing NK-cell markers. The second study reports: About 8 donors provided sorted CD3+CD56+NKG2C+, CD3+CD56+NKG2C- and CD3+CD56-NKG2C+ T-cell subsets, whose TCR beta-chain repertoires were profiled. Of the eight sequenced donors, seven were found to be HCMV-seropositive and one was found to be HCMV-seronegative. To restrict sorting to alphabetaTCR-expressing T cells, an anti-gammadeltaTCR antibody was added in several experiments. In more than five donors, the dominant CD3+CD56+NKG2C+ clonotypes were found to rank among the top 10 CD8+ clonotypes and to make up roughly 1.0-7.5% of CD8+ T cells. Those dominant clonotypes were again the most abundant among CD3+CD56-NKG2C+ cells in a handful of donors, at roughly 25-60.1%. It remained unclear whether the expanded NKG2C-expressing T cell clones were specific for HCMV antigens. Randomly selected healthy volunteers, three men and five women, were used as the eight sequenced donors. HCMV-specific IgG was detected in serum with a commercial ELISA kit to determine HCMV serostatus. Bulk peripheral blood T-cell repertoires were additionally sequenced from unsorted PBMC for over five donors. Reads were demultiplexed and grouped by UMI with MIGEC, and clonotypes were assembled and quantified with MiTCR. To exclude erroneous sequences, only TCR cDNA sequences supported by at least two reads were retained. The tcR package was used for downstream repertoire analysis, with clonotypes matched between fractions based on CDR3 nucleotide sequence plus V segment. VDJmatch was used to annotate antigen specificity against VDJdb, with one amino acid substitution allowed in CDR3.

The V and J genes are TRBV12-3 or TRBV12-4 and TRBJ2-3, with TRBD1 perhaps the D gene, on 6 matching bases. This sequence originates from a woman aged 18 to 35 in good health. The sequenced material came from PBMCs. The CDR3: CASSLIRGTYTQYF. The base sequence is TGTGCCAGCAGTTTAATTAGGGGGACATATACGCAGTATTTT.